These 16 T cell receptor beta chains came from one sample sequenced in a study of vaccination and CD4 T cells after COVID-19. Cultured CD4+ T-cell DNA underwent Oncomine TCR Beta short-read sequencing. TCRdb redid the calling of the PCR reads with MiXCR, one entry per CDR3 protein. This sample carries some 15,000 distinct CDR3 sequences, roughly 50% of them seen once, and the ten largest clones take roughly 4.2%. These receptors have no identified antigens. The sample's treatment: approximately 9-day PBMC culture with coronavirus spike peptide pools or control peptides (ViraFEST assay). The sequencing here drew on CD4+ T cells from blood, cultured in vitro, taken before SARS-CoV-2 vaccination. All receptors derive from a human donor who had recovered from COVID-19.

J is TRBJ1-6 and V is TRBV27; possible D gene TRBD1, 6 bases. Germline loops: CDR1 MNHEY, CDR2 SMNVEV (reference sequence). The CDR3 consists of 19 residues. Trimming left V 5 bases short and J 0 bases short, with 20 bases between. In DNA, the CDR3 is TGTGCCAGCAGTCCCCGGGGGGGCGGGATTAGCTCCTATAATTCACCCCTCCACTTT. It is translated as CASSPRGGGISSYNSPLHF.

The J gene is TRBJ1-5, the V gene TRBV4-3, with a possible D match to TRBD1 (6 bases). In germline, CDR1 is LGHNA, CDR2 YSLEER. This CDR3 is 14 amino acids long. V lost 0 bases and J lost 6, with 9 bases in between. CDR3 nucleotides: TGCGCCAGCAGCCAAGACACAGGGACTCAGCCCCAGCATTTT. This sequence encodes CASSQDTGTQPQHF.

The V gene is TRBV20-1, the J gene TRBJ1-5; maybe TRBD1 (5 bases). Looked up from germline, CDR1 is DFQATT and CDR2 is SNEGSKA (reference sequence). Deletions cut 1 base from V and 2 bases from J, with 12 bases between. CDR3 length: 15 residues. The CDR3 region is CSARVGAGGNQPQHF. For the CDR3, the DNA is TGCAGTGCTAGAGTCGGGGCGGGAGGCAATCAGCCCCAGCATTTT.

This clonotype was seen more than once but under ten times. CDR3 bases: TGTGCCACAACCCGGGACGCGACTTCGGACTATGGCTACACCTTC. Translation gives CATTRDATSDYGYTF. This sequence joins TRBV27 and TRBJ1-2, with D perhaps TRBD1 (5 bases). The CDR3 runs 15 residues. Trimming shortened V by 10 bases and J by 3 bases, and 21 bases separated the two germline ends. From germline, CDR1 is MNHEY and CDR2 SMNVEV (reference sequence).

The chain carries TRBV6-1 and TRBJ1-1; no clear D. The CDR3 spans 11 residues. The V and J ends lost 6 bases and 9 bases respectively, with 11 bases between them. CDR1 MNHNS and CDR2 SASEGT come from the germline V gene. The CDR3 DNA follows: TGTGCCAGCAGCGAGGAACTTAAAGCTTTCTTT. This gives the protein CASSEELKAFF.

This clonotype was picked up a small number of times. The chain joins TRBV27 to TRBJ1-6; maybe TRBD1 (5 bases). CDR1 and CDR2 from the germline V gene are MNHEY and SMNVEV (reference sequence). V lost 5 bases and J 2 bases, leaving 7 bases between the germline ends. The CDR3 spans 14 residues. CDR3 DNA: TGTGCCAGCAGTCGGACAACCTATAATTCACCCCTCCACTTT. It encodes CASSRTTYNSPLHF.

V usage is TRBV4-2 and J usage is TRBJ1-1, with 10 bases that match TRBD1. V lost 1 base, J lost 3 bases, and 5 bases stayed unmatched. Germline loops: CDR1 LGHNA, CDR2 YNFKEQ. This CDR3 contains 16 residues. The CDR3 nucleotides read TGTGCCAGCAGCCAAGCCGACAGGGGGCAATACACTGAAGCTTTCTTT. Amino acid sequence: CASSQADRGQYTEAFF.

This clonotype was found a few times. V and J are TRBV12-3 or TRBV12-4 and TRBJ1-6, with D tentatively TRBD1 (5 bases). Trimming cost V 6 bases and J 4 bases, with 10 bases left between them. There are 14 residues in the CDR3. The CDR3 DNA reads TGTGCCAGCAGCCCTCGACAGTATAATTCACCCCTCCACTTT. It encodes CASSPRQYNSPLHF.

This clonotype was detected a few times. This chain uses TRBV7-6 with TRBJ1-5, with D maybe TRBD1 (5 bases). The germline V gene has CDR1 SGHVS and CDR2 FNYEAQ. Trimming took off 2 bases at V and 9 bases at J, with 14 bases between the two ends. The CDR3 runs to 14 residues. DNA for the CDR3: TGTGCCAGCAGCTTAAGCCCCGGGGGTCCGCCCCAGCATTTT. Amino acid sequence: CASSLSPGGPPQHF.

This chain uses TRBV7-8 with TRBJ2-3; 7 nucleotides align to TRBD1. V trimming: 5 bases; J trimming: 3 bases; junction bases outside the gene matches: 5. CDR3 length: 14 residues. CDR1 and CDR2 from the germline V gene are SGHVS and FQNEAQ. CDR3 DNA: TGTGCCAGCAGCCACCTACAGGGGACAGATACGCAGTATTTT. Translating it yields CASSHLQGTDTQYF.

V gene TRBV6-1 combines with J gene TRBJ2-2, with 8 bases identical to TRBD2. With V trimmed by 0 bases and J by 0 bases, 9 bases remained unmatched. The CDR3 has 19 residues. Germline CDR1 and CDR2: MNHNS and SASEGT. The CDR3 loop reads CASSEALPFSGANTGELFF. The CDR3 nucleotides are TGTGCCAGCAGTGAAGCGCTTCCCTTTAGCGGGGCGAACACCGGGGAGCTGTTTTTT.

This sequence joins TRBV6-1 and TRBJ1-2; TRBD1 matches at 7 bases. In germline, CDR1 is MNHNS, CDR2 SASEGT. The CDR3 totals 14 residues. Trimming at V came to 5 bases and at J to 4 bases, leaving 7 bases not matched to a gene. CDR3 region: CASSPTTGFYGYTF. CDR3 bases: TGTGCCAGCAGTCCTACGACAGGGTTCTATGGCTACACCTTC.

V is TRBV27 and J is TRBJ2-7; 8 positions agree with TRBD1. Germline V gives CDR1 MNHEY, CDR2 SMNVEV (reference sequence). V was clipped by 4 bases and J by 1 base; unmatched bases: 9. This CDR3 spans 16 amino acids. This CDR3 is CASSSPGGSSSYEQYF. The CDR3 nucleotides are TGTGCCAGCAGTTCACCAGGGGGCTCTAGTTCCTACGAGCAGTACTTC.

This chain links TRBV20-1 with TRBJ2-1; D may be TRBD2 (5 bases). Deletions cut 5 bases from V and 8 bases from J, with 10 bases between. Per the germline V gene, CDR1 is DFQATT and CDR2 is SNEGSKA (reference sequence). CDR3 length: 11 residues. CDR3 in amino acids: CSAASRDEQFF. Here the CDR3 DNA reads TGCAGTGCTGCTAGCCGCGATGAGCAGTTCTTC.

J is TRBJ1-6 and V is TRBV20-1; D may be TRBD1 (5 bases). The CDR3 spans 17 residues. V dropped 5 bases and J dropped 0 bases, with 17 bases sitting between them. Per the germline V gene, CDR1 is DFQATT and CDR2 is SNEGSKA (reference sequence). CDR3 in DNA: TGCAGTGCTGGAGGAGGTGCAGGGAGCTCCTATAATTCACCCCTCCACTTT. As protein: CSAGGGAGSSYNSPLHF.

V and J are TRBV7-8 and TRBJ2-7; 10 bases are a match to TRBD2. With 5 bases clipped from V and 1 base from J, the junction kept 8 bases outside the gene matches. The CDR3 runs 16 residues. Germline CDR1 SGHVS, CDR2 FQNEAQ. The DNA for the CDR3 is TGTGCCAGCAGCGCCCGGACTAGCGGACATTCCTACGAGCAGTACTTC. Protein sequence: CASSARTSGHSYEQYF. The variable domain in full, completed from reference TRBV7-8 and TRBJ2-7, reads GAGVSQSPRYKVAKRGQDVALRCDPISGHVSLFWYQQALGQGPEFLTYFQNEAQLDKSGLPSDRFFAERPEGSVSTLKIQRTQQEDSAVYLCASSARTSGHSYEQYFGPGTRLTVT.